The source of this T cell receptor beta chain is a study of T cells in Graves' hyperthyroidism and ophthalmopathy. This clonotype has a count of ten or more. Around 9.8 ml fresh peripheral blood yielded the PBMCs. CDR3 size: 15 residues. Trimming shortened V by 5 bases and J by 2 bases, and 13 bases separated the two germline ends. Looked up from germline, CDR1 is SGHTA and CDR2 is FQGNSA. RNA transcripts were the template for amplifying TCR beta CDR3 regions. HTBI primers drove first-round RT-PCR of the TCR CDR3. Via MiXCR, TCRdb re-called the multiplex PCR reads, giving one row per CDR3 protein. The data hold 750,000 to 950,000 distinct CDR3 sequences, with 35% to 40% observed a single time.

The sequence derives from a man aged 18 to 30 with Graves' hyperthyroidism. The specimen was blood. The chain links TRBV7-2 to TRBJ1-3, with D unresolved. CDR3 residues: CASSRTASTGNTIYF. The CDR3 coding sequence is TGTGCCAGCAGCCGCACAGCTTCTACTGGAAACACCATATATTTT.